What follows is one T cell receptor beta chain and its context. This CDR3 comprises 11 residues. V gave up 7 bases and J gave up 3 bases, with 7 bases separating them. Germline-derived CDR1 and CDR2 are SQVTM and ANQGSEA. The source of the sample is a study of blood T cell repertoires in COVID-19. At the level of the study: PBMCs, B-cell-depleted T cells, or T cells were the source of the cDNA or gDNA that made up the material.

The data were produced by immunoSEQ multiplex PCR, yet TCRdb's version contains in-frame clones alone and is incomplete. The sample has a few hundred thousand clones; 80% to 90% are singletons. Researchers sorted participants into cohorts using their self-reported clinical history. The specimen was PBMCs or T cells enriched from blood (not recorded which). This clonotype was obtained from a middle-aged woman with acute COVID-19. The chain links TRBV29-1 to TRBJ2-1; weak D call: TRBD2 (5 bases). The CDR3: CSARGYNEQFF. The CDR3 DNA follows: TGCAGCGCTCGGGGCTACAATGAGCAGTTCTTC.